The 18 T cell receptor beta chains presented below share a single source sample, sequenced in a study of PD-1 blockade in classical Hodgkin lymphoma. The method was immunoSEQ multiplex PCR; TCRdb's version includes in-frame clones alone and lacks a portion of them. The data show 25,000 to 35,000 clones, under 90% seen once. Time point of the sample: cycle 4 day 1 (C4D1), after more than five weeks of nivolumab. Brentuximab vedotin exposure varied, and every patient relapsed after autologous stem cell transplantation. By magnetic negative selection, CD4+ T cells were purified from thawed PBMCs. Sequencing was performed on CD4+ T cells from blood, taken before the fourth cycle of nivolumab. The receptors stem from a human donor with classical Hodgkin lymphoma.

The rearrangement joins TRBV2 to TRBJ1-5; tentatively, D is TRBD1 (5 bases). The CDR3 is 14 amino acids. Germline V lookup: CDR1 SNHLY, CDR2 FYNNEI. Trimming pared 7 bases from V and 6 bases from J, leaving 16 bases between. The CDR3 loop reads CASNLGTEIQPQHF. CDR3 bases: TGTGCCAGCAACTTAGGGACCGAGATTCAGCCCCAGCATTTT. Full variable domain (rest looked up from reference TRBV2 and TRBJ1-5): EPEVTQTPSHQVTQMGQEVILRCVPISNHLYFYWYRQILGQKVEFLVSFYNNEISEKSEIFDDQFSVERPDGSNFTLKIRSTKLEDSAMYFCASNLGTEIQPQHFGDGTRLSIL.

This chain joins TRBV7-9 and TRBJ1-3; 7 bases line up with TRBD1. Per germline, CDR1 SEHNR and CDR2 FQNEAQ (reference sequence). This CDR3 comprises 16 residues. Losses at the gene ends were 3 bases for V and 0 bases for J; bases not matched to a gene: 5. DNA for the CDR3: TGTGCCAGCAGCTTGATGGGACAGCTCTCTGGAAACACCATATATTTT. Translated: CASSLMGQLSGNTIYF.

CDR3 nucleotides: TGTGCCAGCAGCTTAAGAAGGGGCGGGGGGGAAGAGACCCAGTACTTC. The encoded protein is CASSLRRGGGEETQYF. V gene TRBV11-2 combines with J gene TRBJ2-5, with 9 bases identical to TRBD2. This CDR3 contains 16 residues. Germline V gene lookup returns CDR1 SGHAT and CDR2 FQNNGV. The junction had 7 bases not matched to a gene; V was cut back by 2 bases and J by 3 bases.

This clone appeared a single time. The chain uses TRBV11-2 and TRBJ2-1; tentatively, D is TRBD1 or TRBD2 (5 bases each). CDR1 and CDR2 from the germline V gene are SGHAT and FQNNGV. This CDR3 region has 15 residues. The ends were cut back, 0 bases at V and 8 bases at J, with 14 bases in the middle. DNA of the CDR3: TGTGCCAGCAGCTTAGATCAAAGAGGGGTGGATGAGCAGTTCTTC. Its translation: CASSLDQRGVDEQFF.

J is TRBJ1-2 and V is TRBV4-3; D unclear. Trimming pared 0 bases from V and 7 bases from J, leaving 12 bases between. The V gene's germline CDR1 is LGHNA and CDR2 YSLEER. The CDR3 covers 14 residues. CDR3 coding DNA: TGCGCCAGCAGCCAAGATAGGGTGGGAGGTGGCTACACCTTC. It specifies CASSQDRVGGGYTF.

The V call is TRBV30, the J call TRBJ1-5; tentative D call: TRBD1 (5 bases). The length of the CDR3 is 13 residues. Germline CDR1 GTSNPN, CDR2 SVGIG (reference sequence). Trimming took 0 bases from V and 4 from J, leaving 7 bases between them. CDR3: CAWSVRGNQPQHF. The CDR3 DNA sequence: TGTGCCTGGAGTGTACGGGGGAATCAGCCCCAGCATTTT. Full variable domain (missing parts from reference TRBV30 and TRBJ1-5): SQTIHQWPATLVQPVGSPLSLECTVEGTSNPNLYWYRQAAGRGLQLLFYSVGIGQISSEVPQNLSASRPQDRQFILSSKKLLLSDSGFYLCAWSVRGNQPQHFGDGTRLSIL.

V is TRBV15 and J is TRBJ2-3; 7 nucleotides agree with TRBD1. The V gene end was trimmed by 1 base and the J gene end by 3 bases; junction bases not matched to a gene: 7. CDR3 length equals 16 residues. CDR1 LNHNV and CDR2 YYDKDF come from the germline V gene (reference sequence). CDR3 DNA sequence: TGTGCCACCAGCAGAGGGTCGCGACAGGGAACAGATACGCAGTATTTT. Protein sequence: CATSRGSRQGTDTQYF.

The chain has TRBV9 and TRBJ2-1; D is unresolved. The CDR3 covers 14 residues. The V end was cut by 4 bases, the J end by 10 bases, with 18 bases between. Germline V gene lookup returns CDR1 SGDLS and CDR2 YYNGEE. CDR3 bases: TGTGCCAGCAGCCCGCGGCTAGGACCCAGGGAGCAGTTCTTC. Its protein is CASSPRLGPREQFF.

The chain employs TRBV6-1 and TRBJ2-7; D may be TRBD1 or TRBD2 (5 bases each). V lost 9 bases and J 3 bases, leaving 15 bases between the germline ends. The CDR3 covers 13 residues. Germline lookup yields CDR1 MNHNS and CDR2 SASEGT. CDR3 sequence (DNA): TGTGCCAGGGGTCCGGGACCGGTCTACGAGCAGTACTTC. This gives the protein CARGPGPVYEQYF.

This rearrangement joins TRBV6-6 to TRBJ1-5, with 8 positions matching TRBD1. After removal of 5 bases from V and 7 bases from J, the junction contained 7 bases not matched to a gene. The V gene's germline CDR1 is MNHNY and CDR2 SVGAGI (reference sequence). This CDR3 has 14 residues. DNA of the CDR3: TGTGCCAGCAGTAAGGGACAGGCAGTACAGCCCCAGCATTTT. It translates to CASSKGQAVQPQHF.

This clone came up once. The chain joins TRBV28 to TRBJ1-2; 8 nucleotides match TRBD1. CDR3 length: 16 amino acids. CDR1 and CDR2 from the germline V gene are MDHEN and SYDVKM. Trimming took 5 bases from V and 4 from J; bases not matched to a gene: 12. The CDR3 bases are TGTGCCAGCAGTAGCCCCGCCGGACAGGGAATCTATGGCTACACCTTC. Residues: CASSSPAGQGIYGYTF.

The rearrangement joins TRBV11-2 to TRBJ2-1, with a possible D match to TRBD2 (6 bases). CDR1 is SGHAT and CDR2 is FQNNGV in the germline V gene. V was shortened by 5 bases and J by 6 bases, with 11 bases between the two germline ends. The CDR3 consists of 13 residues. The CDR3 sequence is CASSPQGGNEQFF. The CDR3 DNA follows: TGTGCCAGCAGCCCTCAGGGAGGCAATGAGCAGTTCTTC.

This chain uses TRBV4-3 with TRBJ2-1, with D perhaps matching TRBD1 (7 bases). Germline CDR1 and CDR2: LGHNA and YSLEER. V gave up 4 bases and J gave up 7 bases, with 20 bases separating them. The CDR3 has 16 amino acids. The CDR3 DNA is TGCGCCAGCAGCCCAGTTGGAGGAGGGGGCGCAAATGAGCAGTTCTTC. Residues: CASSPVGGGGANEQFF.

CDR3: CASSLRMGLGGYTF. Here the CDR3 DNA reads TGTGCCAGCAGCTTACGGATGGGATTAGGTGGCTACACCTTC. This chain links TRBV7-2 with TRBJ1-2, with unresolved D. From germline, CDR1 is SGHTA and CDR2 FQGNSA. CDR3 length equals 14 residues. V was shortened by 2 bases and J by 7 bases, with 14 bases between the two germline ends. The whole variable domain, remainder taken from reference TRBV7-2 and TRBJ1-2, is GAGVSQSPSNKVTEKGKDVELRCDPISGHTALYWYRQSLGQGLEFLIYFQGNSAPDKSGLPSDRFSAERTGGSVSTLTIQRTQQEDSAVYLCASSLRMGLGGYTFGSGTRLTVV.

J is TRBJ2-7 and V is TRBV10-3; D remains unclear. The CDR3 contains 12 residues. V was clipped by 10 bases and J by 5 bases, with 15 bases between them. Germline V gives CDR1 ENHRY, CDR2 SYGVKD. This CDR3 reads CATWTGSNEQYF. Here the CDR3 DNA reads TGTGCCACCTGGACGGGTTCCAACGAGCAGTACTTC.

J is TRBJ2-5 and V is TRBV18; D gene unclear. TRBJ2-7 explains the end of the DNA better; the J call may be wrong. The germline V gene has CDR1 KGHSH and CDR2 LQKENI. There are 15 residues in the CDR3. The CDR3 loop is CASSPDLKGRDEQYF. Written as DNA, the CDR3 is TGTGCCAGCTCACCAGACTTGAAGGGTCGGGACGAGCAGTACTTC.

The V and J genes are TRBV5-1 and TRBJ1-2; D not resolved. From germline, CDR1 is SGHRS and CDR2 YFSETQ. The V and J ends lost 3 bases and 5 bases respectively, with 20 bases between them. This CDR3 is built from 16 residues. The CDR3 region has the DNA TGCGCCAGCAGCTCCGGACTGAGATCGGAACGATATGGCTACACCTTC. Translation: CASSSGLRSERYGYTF.

The chain couples TRBV12-5 to TRBJ2-5, with D uncertain. V dropped 4 bases and J dropped 5 bases, with 8 bases sitting between them. The CDR3 consists of 12 residues. Germline V gene sequence: CDR1 LGHNT, CDR2 FRNRAP. CDR3 region: CASGSVGETQYF. The CDR3 nucleotides are TGTGCTAGTGGTTCGGTTGGGGAGACCCAGTACTTC.